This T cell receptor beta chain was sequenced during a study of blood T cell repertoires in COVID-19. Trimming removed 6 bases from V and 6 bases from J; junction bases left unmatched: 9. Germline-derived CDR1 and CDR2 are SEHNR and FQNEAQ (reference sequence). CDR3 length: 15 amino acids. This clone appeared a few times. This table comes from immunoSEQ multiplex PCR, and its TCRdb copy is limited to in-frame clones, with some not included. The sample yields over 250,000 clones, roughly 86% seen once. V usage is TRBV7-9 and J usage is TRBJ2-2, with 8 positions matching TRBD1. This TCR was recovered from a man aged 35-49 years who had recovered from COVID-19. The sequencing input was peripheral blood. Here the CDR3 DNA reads TGTGCCAGCAGTCCCGGGGAGACAGGGGCCGGGGAGCTGTTTTTT. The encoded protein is CASSPGETGAGELFF.